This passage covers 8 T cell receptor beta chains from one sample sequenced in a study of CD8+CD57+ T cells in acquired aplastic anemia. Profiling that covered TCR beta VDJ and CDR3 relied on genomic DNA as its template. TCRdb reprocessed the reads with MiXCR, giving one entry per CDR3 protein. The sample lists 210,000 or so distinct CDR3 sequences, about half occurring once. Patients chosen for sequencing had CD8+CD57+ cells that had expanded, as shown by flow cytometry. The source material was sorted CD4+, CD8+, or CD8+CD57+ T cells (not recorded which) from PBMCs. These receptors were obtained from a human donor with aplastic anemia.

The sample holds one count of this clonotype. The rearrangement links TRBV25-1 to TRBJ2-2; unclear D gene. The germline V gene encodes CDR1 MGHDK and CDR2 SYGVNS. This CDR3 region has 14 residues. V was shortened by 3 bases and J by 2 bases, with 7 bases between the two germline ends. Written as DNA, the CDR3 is TGTGCCAGCAGTGAGCTACAAAACACCGGGGAGCTGTTTTTT. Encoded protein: CASSELQNTGELFF. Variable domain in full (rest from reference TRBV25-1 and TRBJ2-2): EADIYQTPRYLVIGTGKKITLECSQTMGHDKMYWYQQDPGMELHLIHYSYGVNSTEKGDLSSESTVSRIRTEHFPLTLESARPSHTSQYLCASSELQNTGELFFGEGSRLTVL.

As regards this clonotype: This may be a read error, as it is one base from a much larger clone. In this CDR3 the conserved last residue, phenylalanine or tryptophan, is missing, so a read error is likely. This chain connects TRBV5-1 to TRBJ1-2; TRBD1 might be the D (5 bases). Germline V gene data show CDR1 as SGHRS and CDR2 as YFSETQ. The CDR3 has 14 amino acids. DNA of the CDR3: TGTGCCAGCAGCTTTCCAGACAGCCGTTATGGCTACACCTCC. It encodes CASSFPDSRYGYTS.

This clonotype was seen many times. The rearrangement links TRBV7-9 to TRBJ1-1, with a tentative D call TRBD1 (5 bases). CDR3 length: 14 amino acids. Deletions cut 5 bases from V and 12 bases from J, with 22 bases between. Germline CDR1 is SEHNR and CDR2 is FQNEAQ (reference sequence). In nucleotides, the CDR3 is TGTGCCAGCAGCCTAAATACGGGGGGAAGCGTCACTTTCTTT. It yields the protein CASSLNTGGSVTFF. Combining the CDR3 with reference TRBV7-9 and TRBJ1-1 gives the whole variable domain DTGVSQNPRHKITKRGQNVTFRCDPISEHNRLYWYRQTLGQGPEFLTYFQNEAQLEKSRLLSDRFSAERPKGSFSTLEIQRTEQGDSAMYLCASSLNTGGSVTFFGQGTRLTVV.

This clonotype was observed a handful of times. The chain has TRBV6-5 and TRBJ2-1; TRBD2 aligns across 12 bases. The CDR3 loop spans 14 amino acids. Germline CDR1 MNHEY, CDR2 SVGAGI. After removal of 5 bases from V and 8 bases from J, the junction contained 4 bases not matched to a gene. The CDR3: CASSLAGGPYEQFF. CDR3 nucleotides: TGTGCCAGCAGTCTAGCGGGGGGGCCCTATGAGCAGTTCTTC.

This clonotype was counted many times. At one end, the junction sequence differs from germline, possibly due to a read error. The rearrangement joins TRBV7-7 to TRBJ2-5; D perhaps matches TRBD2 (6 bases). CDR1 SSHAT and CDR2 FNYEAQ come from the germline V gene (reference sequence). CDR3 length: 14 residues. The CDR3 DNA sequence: TGTGCTAGCAGCCCTATCGGAGGGCAAGAGACCCAGTACTTC. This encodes CASSPIGGQETQYF.

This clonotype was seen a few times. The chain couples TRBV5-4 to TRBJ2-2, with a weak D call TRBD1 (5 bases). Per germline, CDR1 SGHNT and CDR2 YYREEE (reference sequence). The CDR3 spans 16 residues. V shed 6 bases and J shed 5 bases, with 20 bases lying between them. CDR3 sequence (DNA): TGTGCCAGCACCCCAAACTGGCAGGGTAGGACCGGGGAGCTGTTTTTT. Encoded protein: CASTPNWQGRTGELFF.

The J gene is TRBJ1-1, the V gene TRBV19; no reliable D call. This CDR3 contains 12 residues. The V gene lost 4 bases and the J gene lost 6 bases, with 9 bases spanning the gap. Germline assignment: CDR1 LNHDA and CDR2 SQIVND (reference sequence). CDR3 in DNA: TGTGCCAGTAGTACGGAGATTTCTGAAGCTTTCTTT. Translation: CASSTEISEAFF.

The CDR3 nucleotides are TGTGCCACCAGTGACGCTAGCGGGAGCGTCGACAATGAGCAGTTCTTC. This codes for CATSDASGSVDNEQFF. V usage is TRBV24-1 and J usage is TRBJ2-1, with 10 bases fitting TRBD2. V trimming: 4 bases; J trimming: 5 bases; junction bases outside the gene matches: 7. This CDR3 is 16 amino acids long. Looked up from germline, CDR1 is KGHDR and CDR2 is SFDVKD.